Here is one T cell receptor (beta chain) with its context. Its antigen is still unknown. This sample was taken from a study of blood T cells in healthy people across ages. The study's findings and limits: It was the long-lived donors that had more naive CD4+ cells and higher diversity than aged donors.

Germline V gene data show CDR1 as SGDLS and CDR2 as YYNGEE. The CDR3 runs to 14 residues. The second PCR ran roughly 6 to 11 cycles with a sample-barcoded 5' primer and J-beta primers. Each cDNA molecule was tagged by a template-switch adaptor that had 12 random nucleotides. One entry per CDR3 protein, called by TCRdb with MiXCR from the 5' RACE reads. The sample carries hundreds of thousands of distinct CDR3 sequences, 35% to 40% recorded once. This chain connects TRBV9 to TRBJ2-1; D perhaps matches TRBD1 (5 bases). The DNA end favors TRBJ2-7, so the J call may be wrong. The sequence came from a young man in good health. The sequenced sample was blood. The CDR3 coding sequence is TGTGCCAGCAGCCTTATGTGGGGCGACTACGAGCAGTACTTC. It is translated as CASSLMWGDYEQYF.